This TCR beta chain came from a study of cytotoxic CD8 clonotypes in ibrutinib-treated CLL. The CDR3 is made up of 13 amino acids. Germline CDR1 LNHNV, CDR2 YYDKDF (reference sequence). Deletions cut 5 bases from V and 1 base from J, with 5 bases between. In regard to this clone: Its specificity is unknown.

Sequenced by immunoSEQ multiplex PCR; TCRdb stores in-frame clones only, minus some. The sample carries roughly 250,000 clones, 60% to 75% recorded once. General study points: Public clonotypes, an uncommon group, contracted or remained stable on treatment.

This chain uses TRBV15 with TRBJ2-2; no definite D call. This material consisted of PBMCs, taken after 24 months of ibrutinib treatment. The TCR was taken from a human donor with chronic lymphocytic leukemia. CDR3 loop: CATSRQNTGELFF. In DNA form, the CDR3 reads TGTGCCACCAGCCGACAGAACACCGGGGAGCTGTTTTTT.